The 7 T cell receptor beta chains given below trace back to one sample, sequenced in a study of shared clonotypes between healthy human individuals. The data were produced by immunoSEQ multiplex PCR, yet TCRdb's version contains in-frame clones alone and is incomplete. The sample yields about 550,000 clones, over 95% seen once. Naive CD8 cells were CD45RO-negative, positively selected for CCR7, excluding terminally differentiated effector memory CD45RA+ cells. Sequencing was done on a sample of naive CD8+ T cells sorted from blood. These receptors were collected from a woman aged 25 to 45 in good health.

The V gene is TRBV30, the J gene TRBJ2-2; 8 nucleotides agree with TRBD1. There are 14 residues in the CDR3. The junction had 5 bases not matched to a gene; V was cut back by 3 bases and J by 5 bases. Germline CDR1 and CDR2: GTSNPN and SVGIG (reference sequence). The CDR3 DNA follows: TGTGCCTGGAGCAGGGGGCCGGGGACCGGGGAGCTGTTTTTT. Translating it yields CAWSRGPGTGELFF.

This clone has only one observation. The chain links TRBV19 to TRBJ2-1, with D perhaps matching TRBD1 (6 bases). Germline CDR1 LNHDA, CDR2 SQIVND (reference sequence). This CDR3 has 13 residues. V gave up 3 bases and J gave up 8 bases, with 11 bases separating them. CDR3 region: CASSMLAGDEQFF. CDR3 nucleotides: TGTGCCAGTAGTATGTTAGCAGGGGATGAGCAGTTCTTC.

This clone occurred once. J is TRBJ2-1 and V is TRBV27; D is perhaps TRBD2 (6 bases). The germline V and J ends were trimmed by 2 bases and 2 bases, with 10 bases remaining between them. Germline assignment: CDR1 MNHEY and CDR2 SMNVEV (reference sequence). The CDR3 has 15 amino acids. CDR3 region: CASSLSGPTYNEQFF. The CDR3 region has the DNA TGTGCCAGCAGTTTAAGCGGGCCTACCTACAATGAGCAGTTCTTC.

This chain links TRBV19 with TRBJ2-7; D remains ambiguous. This CDR3 comprises 15 residues. CDR1 is LNHDA, CDR2 SQIVND, per germline (reference sequence). The germline V and J ends were trimmed by 4 bases and 3 bases, with 16 bases remaining between them. CDR3 amino acids: CASSRSYMTIYEQYF. The CDR3 bases are TGTGCCAGTAGTAGAAGTTATATGACCATCTACGAGCAGTACTTC.

This sequence joins TRBV7-9 and TRBJ1-2; D perhaps matches TRBD1 (5 bases). The CDR3 totals 14 residues. The ends were cut back, 1 base at V and 3 bases at J, with 9 bases in the middle. Germline lookup yields CDR1 SEHNR and CDR2 FQNEAQ (reference sequence). This CDR3 reads CASSLDGADYGYTF. As DNA, the CDR3 is TGTGCCAGCAGCTTAGATGGGGCTGACTATGGCTACACCTTC. The variable domain in full, with the rest retrieved from reference TRBV7-9 and TRBJ1-2, is DTGVSQNPRHKITKRGQNVTFRCDPISEHNRLYWYRQTLGQGPEFLTYFQNEAQLEKSRLLSDRFSAERPKGSFSTLEIQRTEQGDSAMYLCASSLDGADYGYTFGSGTRLTVV.

Comment on this clone: Different DNA sequences within this sample yield the same CDR3. This chain joins TRBV28 and TRBJ1-1; the D gene is possibly TRBD1 (5 bases). Trimming pared 1 base from V and 3 bases from J, leaving 9 bases between. The CDR3 contains 14 residues. Germline V gene data show CDR1 as MDHEN and CDR2 as SYDVKM. The CDR3 is CASSLSGGDTEAFF. The DNA for the CDR3 is TGTGCCAGCAGTTTATCTGGGGGGGACACTGAAGCTTTCTTT.

This clone was seen a single time. The CDR3 spells CASSRGGLYEQYF. DNA for the CDR3: TGTGCCAGTAGTCGGGGAGGGCTCTACGAGCAGTACTTC. The chain combines TRBV19 with TRBJ2-7, with 7 bases that match TRBD2. Germline trimming cut 5 bases from V and 3 bases from J; bases unmatched to any gene: 4. This CDR3 region has 13 residues. Per the germline V gene, CDR1 is LNHDA and CDR2 is SQIVND (reference sequence).